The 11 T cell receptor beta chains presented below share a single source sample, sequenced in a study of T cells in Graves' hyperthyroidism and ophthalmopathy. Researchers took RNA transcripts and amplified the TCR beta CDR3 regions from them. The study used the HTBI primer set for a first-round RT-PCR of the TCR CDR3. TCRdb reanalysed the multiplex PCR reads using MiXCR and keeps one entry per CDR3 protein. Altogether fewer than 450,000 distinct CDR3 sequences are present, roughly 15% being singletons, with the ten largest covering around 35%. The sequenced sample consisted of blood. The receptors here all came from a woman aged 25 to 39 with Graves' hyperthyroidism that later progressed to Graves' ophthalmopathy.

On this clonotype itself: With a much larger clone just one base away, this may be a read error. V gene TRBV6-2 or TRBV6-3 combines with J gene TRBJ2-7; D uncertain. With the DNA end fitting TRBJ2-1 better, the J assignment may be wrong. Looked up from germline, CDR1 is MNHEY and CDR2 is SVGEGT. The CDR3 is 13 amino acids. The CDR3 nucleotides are TGTGCCAGCAGGGACGGTAACTCCTACGAGCAGTTCTTC. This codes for CASRDGNSYEQFF.

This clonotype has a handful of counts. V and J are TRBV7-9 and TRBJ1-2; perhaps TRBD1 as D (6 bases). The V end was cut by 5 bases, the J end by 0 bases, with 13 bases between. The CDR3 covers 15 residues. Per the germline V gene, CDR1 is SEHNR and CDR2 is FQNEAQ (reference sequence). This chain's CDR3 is CASSIAGETNYGYTF. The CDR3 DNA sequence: TGTGCCAGCAGCATCGCAGGGGAAACTAACTATGGCTACACCTTC. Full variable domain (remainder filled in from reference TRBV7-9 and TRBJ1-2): DTGVSQNPRHKITKRGQNVTFRCDPISEHNRLYWYRQTLGQGPEFLTYFQNEAQLEKSRLLSDRFSAERPKGSFSTLEIQRTEQGDSAMYLCASSIAGETNYGYTFGSGTRLTVV.

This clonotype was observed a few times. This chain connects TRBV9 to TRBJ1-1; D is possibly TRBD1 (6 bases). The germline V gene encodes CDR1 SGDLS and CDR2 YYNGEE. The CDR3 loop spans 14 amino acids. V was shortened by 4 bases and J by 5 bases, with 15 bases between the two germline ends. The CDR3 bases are TGTGCCAGCAGCCCTTGGGGGGCTGGGACTGAAGCTTTCTTT. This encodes CASSPWGAGTEAFF.

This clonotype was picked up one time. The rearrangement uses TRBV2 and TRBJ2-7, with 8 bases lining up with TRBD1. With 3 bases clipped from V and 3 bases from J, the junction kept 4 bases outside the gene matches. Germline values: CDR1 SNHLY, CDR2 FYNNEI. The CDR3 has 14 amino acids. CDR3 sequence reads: CASSEPGQDYEQYF. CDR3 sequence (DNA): TGTGCCAGCAGTGAGCCGGGACAGGACTACGAGCAGTACTTC.

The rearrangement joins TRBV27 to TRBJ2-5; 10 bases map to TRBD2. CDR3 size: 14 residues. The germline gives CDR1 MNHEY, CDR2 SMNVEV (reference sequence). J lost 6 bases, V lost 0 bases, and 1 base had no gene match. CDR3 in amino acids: CASSLSSGRKTQYF. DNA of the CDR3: TGTGCCAGCAGTTTATCTAGCGGGAGGAAGACCCAGTACTTC.

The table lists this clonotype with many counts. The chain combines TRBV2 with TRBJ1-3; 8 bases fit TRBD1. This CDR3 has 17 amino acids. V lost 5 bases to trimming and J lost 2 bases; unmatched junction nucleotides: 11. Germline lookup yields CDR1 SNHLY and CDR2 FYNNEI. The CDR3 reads CASSRNAQGAAGNTIYF. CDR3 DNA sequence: TGTGCCAGCAGTCGAAACGCCCAGGGGGCTGCTGGAAACACCATATATTTT.

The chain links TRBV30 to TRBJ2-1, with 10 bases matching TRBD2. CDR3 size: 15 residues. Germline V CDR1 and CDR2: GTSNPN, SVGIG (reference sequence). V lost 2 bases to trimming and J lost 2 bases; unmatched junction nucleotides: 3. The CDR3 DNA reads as TGTGCCTGGAGTATACTAGCGGGACCCTACAATGAGCAGTTCTTC. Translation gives CAWSILAGPYNEQFF.

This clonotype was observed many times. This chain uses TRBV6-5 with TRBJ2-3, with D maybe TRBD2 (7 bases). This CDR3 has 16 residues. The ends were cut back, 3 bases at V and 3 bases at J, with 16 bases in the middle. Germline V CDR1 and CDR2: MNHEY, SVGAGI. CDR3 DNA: TGTGCCAGCAGTTATAGGGGGGGCCGATCTACAGATACGCAGTATTTT. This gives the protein CASSYRGGRSTDTQYF.

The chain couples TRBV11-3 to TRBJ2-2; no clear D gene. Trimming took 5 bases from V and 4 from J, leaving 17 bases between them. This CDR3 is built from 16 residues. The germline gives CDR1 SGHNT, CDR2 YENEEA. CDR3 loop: CASSQERQFGTGELFF. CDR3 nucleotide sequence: TGTGCCAGCAGCCAAGAGCGTCAATTCGGCACCGGGGAGCTGTTTTTT.

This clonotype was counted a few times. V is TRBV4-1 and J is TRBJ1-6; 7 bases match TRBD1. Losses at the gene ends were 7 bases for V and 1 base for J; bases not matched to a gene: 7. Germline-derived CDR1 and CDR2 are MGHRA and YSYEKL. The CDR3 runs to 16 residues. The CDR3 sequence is CASNRDSESYNSPLHF. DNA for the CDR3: TGCGCCAGCAACCGGGACAGTGAGTCCTATAATTCACCCCTCCACTTT.

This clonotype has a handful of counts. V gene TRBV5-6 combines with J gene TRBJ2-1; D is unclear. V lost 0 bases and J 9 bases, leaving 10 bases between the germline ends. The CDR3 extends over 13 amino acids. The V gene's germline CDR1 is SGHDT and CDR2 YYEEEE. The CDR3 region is CASSLVQSSEQFF. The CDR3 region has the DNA TGTGCCAGCAGCTTGGTCCAAAGCAGTGAGCAGTTCTTC.